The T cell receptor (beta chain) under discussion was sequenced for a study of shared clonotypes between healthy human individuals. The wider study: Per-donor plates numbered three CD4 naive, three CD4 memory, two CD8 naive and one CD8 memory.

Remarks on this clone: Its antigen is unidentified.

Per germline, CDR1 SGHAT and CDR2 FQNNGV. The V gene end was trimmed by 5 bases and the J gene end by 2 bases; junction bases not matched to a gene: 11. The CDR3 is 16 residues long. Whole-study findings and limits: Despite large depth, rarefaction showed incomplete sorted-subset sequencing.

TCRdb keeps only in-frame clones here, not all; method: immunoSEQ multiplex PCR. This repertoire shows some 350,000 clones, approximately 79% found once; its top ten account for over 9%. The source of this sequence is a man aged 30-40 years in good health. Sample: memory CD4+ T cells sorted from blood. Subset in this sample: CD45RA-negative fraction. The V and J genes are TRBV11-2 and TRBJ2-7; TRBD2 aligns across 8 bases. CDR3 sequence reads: CASSPYGGGGTYEQYF. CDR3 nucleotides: TGTGCCAGCAGCCCCTACGGGGGGGGCGGGACCTACGAGCAGTACTTC.